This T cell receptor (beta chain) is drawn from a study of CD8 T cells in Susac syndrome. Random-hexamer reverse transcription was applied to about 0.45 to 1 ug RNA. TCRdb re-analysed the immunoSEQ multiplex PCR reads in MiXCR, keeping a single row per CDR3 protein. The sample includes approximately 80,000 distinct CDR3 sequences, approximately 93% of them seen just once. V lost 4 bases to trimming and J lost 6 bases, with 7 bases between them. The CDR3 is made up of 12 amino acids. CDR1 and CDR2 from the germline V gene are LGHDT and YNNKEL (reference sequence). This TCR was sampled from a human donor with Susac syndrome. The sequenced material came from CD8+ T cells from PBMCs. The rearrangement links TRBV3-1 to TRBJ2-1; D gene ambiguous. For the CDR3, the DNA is TGTGCCAGCAGCCCAGGCTTCAATGAGCAGTTCTTC. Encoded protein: CASSPGFNEQFF.